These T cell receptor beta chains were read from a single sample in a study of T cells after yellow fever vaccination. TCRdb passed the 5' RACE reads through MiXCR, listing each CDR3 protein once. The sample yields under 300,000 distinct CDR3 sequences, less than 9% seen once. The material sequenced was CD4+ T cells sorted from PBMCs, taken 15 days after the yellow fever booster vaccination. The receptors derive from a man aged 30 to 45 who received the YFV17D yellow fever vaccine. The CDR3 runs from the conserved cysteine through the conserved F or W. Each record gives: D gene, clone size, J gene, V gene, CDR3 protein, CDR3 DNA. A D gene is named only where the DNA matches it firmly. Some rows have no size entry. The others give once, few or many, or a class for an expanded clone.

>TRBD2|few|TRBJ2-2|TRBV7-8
CASSLSGAPGELFF
TGTGCCAGCAGCTTGAGCGGGGCTCCCGGGGAGCTGTTTTTT
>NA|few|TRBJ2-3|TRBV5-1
CASSHPDTSRTDTQYF
TGCGCCAGCAGCCATCCGGACACATCTAGAACAGATACGCAGTATTTT
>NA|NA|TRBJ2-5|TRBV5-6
CASSPPGAETQYF
TGTGCCAGCAGCCCCCCAGGGGCCGAGACCCAGTACTTC
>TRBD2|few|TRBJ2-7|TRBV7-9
CASSPLAGVGHEQYF
TGTGCCAGCAGCCCGTTAGCGGGAGTGGGTCACGAGCAGTACTTC
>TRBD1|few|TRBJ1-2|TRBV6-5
CASSSRDRRTNYGYTF
TGTGCCAGCAGTTCCCGGGACAGGAGAACTAACTATGGCTACACCTTC
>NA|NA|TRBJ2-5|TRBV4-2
CASSQVYITSTYQETQYF
TGTGCCAGCAGCCAAGTATATATCACTTCTACGTACCAAGAGACCCAGTACTTC
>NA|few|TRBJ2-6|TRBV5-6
CASSLDSLISGANVLTF
TGTGCCAGCAGCTTGGACAGCTTAATCTCTGGGGCCAACGTCCTGACTTTC
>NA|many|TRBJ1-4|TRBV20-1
CSATTALNEKLFF
TGCAGTGCTACGACAGCCCTTAATGAAAAACTGTTTTTT
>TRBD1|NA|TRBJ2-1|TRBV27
CASAAGTGGYNEQFF
TGTGCCAGCGCCGCCGGGACAGGGGGCTACAATGAGCAGTTCTTC
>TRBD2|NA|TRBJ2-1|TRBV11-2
CASSFLPTGQSGLAGYNEQFF
TGTGCCAGCAGCTTCCTCCCGACGGGACAGTCGGGACTAGCGGGGTACAATGAGCAGTTCTTC
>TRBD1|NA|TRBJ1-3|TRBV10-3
CAMGQAGSGNTIYF
TGTGCCATGGGACAGGCCGGGTCTGGAAACACCATATATTTT
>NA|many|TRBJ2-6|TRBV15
CATSRESGSTGANVLTF
TGTGCCACCAGCAGAGAATCAGGGAGTACTGGGGCCAACGTCCTGACTTTC
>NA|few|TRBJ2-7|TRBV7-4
CASSPRLRLQYF
TGTGCCAGCAGCCCCAGACTGCGTTTGCAGTACTTC
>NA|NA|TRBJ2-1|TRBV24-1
CATSDSYYVLGQFF
TGTGCCACCAGTGACTCCTATTACGTGCTGGGGCAGTTCTTC
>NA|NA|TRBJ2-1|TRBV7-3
CASSLTDYNEQFF
TGTGCCAGCAGCTTGACCGACTACAATGAGCAGTTCTTC
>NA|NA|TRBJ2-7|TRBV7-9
CASSMDLLGPTSLEQYF
TGTGCCAGCAGCATGGATCTTTTGGGACCCACTTCTTTAGAGCAGTACTTC
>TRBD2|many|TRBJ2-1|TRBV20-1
CSARGLASSYNEQFF
TGCAGTGCTAGGGGACTAGCGAGCTCCTACAATGAGCAGTTCTTC
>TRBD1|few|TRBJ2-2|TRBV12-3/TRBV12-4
CASSFGDREYGELFF
TGTGCCAGCAGTTTTGGAGACAGGGAATACGGGGAGCTGTTTTTT